Listed below are T cell receptor beta chains from one sample, sequenced in a study of beta chain features in type 1 diabetes. The assay was immunoSEQ multiplex PCR, and TCRdb's table has in-frame clones only and misses some. The table lists 310,000 or so clones, less than 10% of them singletons. Specimen: central memory CD4+ T cells from blood. Receptors originate from a woman aged 18-29 years in good health. CDR3s include the opening cysteine and the closing phenylalanine or tryptophan. The order of the fields is J gene, V gene, D gene, clone size, CDR3 DNA, CDR3 protein. A D gene is named only where the DNA matches it firmly. Only some rows state a clone size, as once, few, many or a class for expanded clones.

j_gene: TRBJ2-7
v_gene: TRBV6-6
d_gene: TRBD1
abundance: few
CDR3nt: TGTGCCACCGAGAAGGACAGGGGGTCCTACGAGCAGTACTTC
CDR3aa: CATEKDRGSYEQYF

j_gene: TRBJ2-1
v_gene: TRBV28
d_gene: .
abundance: few
CDR3nt: TGTGCCAGCAGCCCCCGTCGAGGGAGCTCCTACAATGAGCAGTTCTTC
CDR3aa: CASSPRRGSSYNEQFF

j_gene: TRBJ2-7
v_gene: TRBV28
d_gene: .
abundance: few
CDR3nt: TGTGCCAGCAGTTCTTCTTCGACCGCACATTCTAACTTC
CDR3aa: CASSSSSTAHSNF

j_gene: TRBJ2-7
v_gene: TRBV18
d_gene: .
abundance: few
CDR3nt: TGTGCCAGCCTCGGGGATGGCTACGAGCAGTACTTC
CDR3aa: CASLGDGYEQYF

j_gene: TRBJ2-7
v_gene: TRBV4-3
d_gene: TRBD2
abundance: .
CDR3nt: TGCGCCAGCAGCCCCAGGACTAGCGGCCCCTACGAGCAGTACTTC
CDR3aa: CASSPRTSGPYEQYF

j_gene: TRBJ2-1
v_gene: TRBV5-1
d_gene: .
abundance: .
CDR3nt: TGCGCCAGCAGAAGCGGGCCAAGCGGGCCCTACAATGAGCAGTTCTTC
CDR3aa: CASRSGPSGPYNEQFF

j_gene: TRBJ2-1
v_gene: TRBV7-6
d_gene: TRBD2
abundance: .
CDR3nt: TGTGCCAGCAGCTTCGTGACGGGAGGGCCCTACAATGAGCAGTTCTTC
CDR3aa: CASSFVTGGPYNEQFF

j_gene: TRBJ2-1
v_gene: TRBV27
d_gene: .
abundance: few
CDR3nt: TGTGCCAGCAGCTGGAAAAATCGAGGCCCTTCTACAGATGAGCAGTTCTTC
CDR3aa: CASSWKNRGPSTDEQFF

j_gene: TRBJ2-7
v_gene: TRBV7-2
d_gene: TRBD2
abundance: many
CDR3nt: TGTGCCAGCAGCTTCAGCTTCGGGACTAGCATGGGGTACGAGCAGTACTTC
CDR3aa: CASSFSFGTSMGYEQYF

j_gene: TRBJ2-2
v_gene: TRBV5-1
d_gene: .
abundance: .
CDR3nt: TGCGCCAGCAGACCGATAAACACCGGGGAGCTGTTTTTT
CDR3aa: CASRPINTGELFF

j_gene: TRBJ1-5
v_gene: TRBV6-1
d_gene: TRBD1
abundance: .
CDR3nt: TGTGCCAGCACCGGGACAGGCAACAATCAGCCCCAGCATTTT
CDR3aa: CASTGTGNNQPQHF

j_gene: TRBJ1-2
v_gene: TRBV7-9
d_gene: .
abundance: .
CDR3nt: TGTGCCAGCAGCACCCAGACTCGCTATGGCTACACCTTC
CDR3aa: CASSTQTRYGYTF